Listed below are T cell receptor beta chains from one sample, sequenced in a study of metastatic and nonmetastatic thyroid tumors. TCRdb re-analyzed the PCR reads through MiXCR. The sample has fewer than 25,000 clones, around 20% seen once. Sequencing was performed on blood. Source of these receptors: a male donor with papillary thyroid cancer or a benign thyroid nodule (not recorded which). Some clones in this sample may be carry-over from other donors' samples. Each CDR3 is given with its conserved first and last residue. The D gene is left open where the match is weak. Where a row states a size, it is once, few, many or the class of an expanded clone; other rows omit it.

clone_size,v_call,j_call,d_call,cdr3_aa,cdr3_nt
-,TRBV5-1,TRBJ1-5,TRBD1,CASSPGSTGGQPQHF,TGCGCCAGCAGCCCGGGCTCGACAGGGGGACAGCCCCAGCATTTT
many,TRBV3-1,TRBJ2-3,TRBD2,CASSLIWGRAADTQYF,TGTGCCAGCAGCCTCATTTGGGGGAGGGCCGCAGATACGCAGTATTTT
many,TRBV11-2,TRBJ2-1,-,CASSLLPLGEQFF,TGTGCCAGCAGCCTACTCCCTCTCGGTGAGCAGTTCTTC
many,TRBV11-1,TRBJ1-2,-,CASSFTAGYGYTF,TGTGCCAGCAGCTTTACAGCAGGCTATGGCTACACCTTC
once,TRBV7-7,TRBJ2-1,-,CASSLALGRGPHNEHFF,TGTGCTAGCAGCTTAGCGCTGGGGCGAGGGCCCCACAATGAGCATTTCTTC
many,TRBV19,TRBJ2-7,TRBD2,CASSPSSGRTSYEQYF,TGTGCCAGTAGTCCATCTAGCGGGAGGACGTCCTACGAGCAGTACTTC
many,TRBV7-9,TRBJ2-7,-,CASSQPNYEQYF,TGTGCCAGCAGCCAACCCAACTACGAGCAGTACTTC
many,TRBV4-2,TRBJ2-2,TRBD1,CASRHGRTGDGPGELFF,TGTGCCAGCAGACATGGGAGGACAGGGGATGGTCCCGGGGAGCTGTTTTTT
-,TRBV5-5,TRBJ1-2,-,CASSLLHANYGYTF,TGTGCCAGCAGCTTGCTTCATGCTAACTATGGCTACACCTTC
many,TRBV18,TRBJ1-1,-,CASSPQGAKEAFF,TGTGCCAGCTCACCACAAGGGGCGAAGGAAGCTTTCTTT
-,TRBV2,TRBJ1-4,TRBD1,CASSVQGICGRNNEKPFF,TGTGCCAGCAGTGTACAGGGGATATGTGGGCGGAACAATGAAAAACCGTTTTTT
few,TRBV20-1,TRBJ2-7,TRBD2,CSARTSGGYEQYF,TGCAGTGCTAGGACTAGCGGGGGATACGAGCAGTACTTC
many,TRBV6-6,TRBJ2-7,TRBD2,CASSYRASGGYEQYF,TGTGCCAGCAGTTACCGGGCTAGCGGGGGATACGAGCAGTACTTC
-,TRBV30,TRBJ2-3,-,CALSVGQDTQYF,TGTGCCTTGAGTGTAGGTCAAGATACGCAGTATTTT
many,TRBV9,TRBJ2-1,-,CASSVDLGRYNEQFF,TGTGCCAGCAGCGTAGATTTGGGACGGTACAATGAGCAGTTCTTC
-,TRBV20-1,TRBJ2-7,TRBD2,CSSGLSYYEQYF,TGCAGTTCGGGACTATCCTACTACGAGCAGTACTTC
many,TRBV20-1,TRBJ2-7,-,CSARDRLGQGYEQYF,TGCAGTGCTAGAGATCGATTGGGCCAGGGCTACGAGCAGTACTTC
few,TRBV27,TRBJ1-5,TRBD1,CASSLGHRDSSNQPQHF,TGTGCCAGCAGTTTAGGCCACCGGGACAGTAGCAATCAGCCCCAGCATTTT
medium-sized,TRBV10-2,TRBJ1-5,-,CASSTGQGQPQHF,TGCGCCAGCAGTACAGGGCAGGGTCAGCCCCAGCATTTT
many,TRBV28,TRBJ2-3,-,CASSPTAQILGSTDTQYF,TGTGCCAGCAGTCCAACAGCGCAAATTCTCGGCAGCACAGATACGCAGTATTTT
many,TRBV10-2,TRBJ1-5,-,CASRTEYSNQPQHF,TGCGCCAGCAGGACAGAATATAGCAATCAGCCCCAGCATTTT
medium-sized,TRBV6-2/TRBV6-3,TRBJ1-1,-,CASYRNTEAFF,TGTGCCAGCTACAGGAACACTGAAGCTTTCTTT
-,TRBV20-1,TRBJ2-7,-,CSARSPEQEQYF,TGCAGTGCTAGATCCCCTGAGCAAGAGCAGTACTTC
-,TRBV15,TRBJ2-7,-,CATSSSTARGSYEQYF,TGTGCCACCAGCAGCAGTACAGCGAGGGGCTCCTACGAGCAGTACTTC
many,TRBV18,TRBJ1-2,TRBD1,CASSGQVKDYGYTF,TGTGCCAGCTCAGGACAGGTGAAAGACTATGGCTACACCTTC
medium-sized,TRBV6-1,TRBJ2-7,TRBD1,CASSDPAHRGLYEQYF,TGTGCCAGCAGTGATCCAGCCCACAGGGGGCTCTACGAGCAGTACTTC
once,TRBV6-5,TRBJ1-3,-,CASSSPASPNTIYF,TGTGCCAGCAGTTCCCCAGCCTCACCAAACACCATATATTTT
-,TRBV30,TRBJ2-1,TRBD2,CAWTTFRASGIQFF,TGTGCCTGGACCACGTTCCGGGCTAGCGGGATCCAGTTCTTC
many,TRBV7-9,TRBJ2-5,TRBD1,CASRGQPGETQYF,TGTGCCAGCAGGGGACAGCCTGGAGAGACCCAGTACTTC
-,TRBV7-2,TRBJ1-2,-,CASSQGMGESTF,TGTGCCAGCAGCCAAGGGATGGGGGAGAGCACCTTC
many,TRBV9,TRBJ1-4,-,CASSVRGGNEKLFF,TGTGCCAGCAGCGTCCGAGGGGGTAATGAAAAACTGTTTTTT
many,TRBV20-1,TRBJ2-3,TRBD1,CSAILGDRGPGDTQYF,TGCAGTGCTATTCTAGGGGACAGGGGGCCTGGAGATACGCAGTATTTT
many,TRBV2,TRBJ2-3,-,CASTGLGSTDTQYF,TGTGCCAGCACGGGGCTAGGTAGCACAGATACGCAGTATTTT
many,TRBV4-3,TRBJ1-2,-,CASSQDFPGPWGGYTF,TGCGCCAGCAGCCAAGATTTCCCAGGGCCCTGGGGAGGCTACACCTTC
-,TRBV19,TRBJ1-1,-,CASSIGRGRPNTEAFF,TGTGCCAGTAGTATAGGGCGAGGTAGGCCGAACACTGAAGCTTTCTTT
-,TRBV20-1,TRBJ2-7,TRBD2,CSAPRTSGRGHLEYEQYF,TGCAGTGCTCCCCGGACTAGCGGGAGGGGACACCTAGAATACGAGCAGTACTTC
-,TRBV11-1,TRBJ2-1,-,CASSSRLWSTYNEQFF,TGTGCCAGCAGCTCCCGTTTATGGTCTACGTACAATGAGCAGTTCTTC
medium-sized,TRBV2,TRBJ2-7,-,CASSADLVGDEQYF,TGTGCCAGCAGTGCGGATCTCGTCGGGGACGAGCAGTACTTC
medium-sized,TRBV6-1,TRBJ2-1,-,CASRRRTGSYNEQFF,TGTGCCAGCAGGAGGCGGACCGGCTCCTACAATGAGCAGTTCTTC
medium-sized,TRBV20-1,TRBJ2-5,TRBD2,CSAGPPSLGLAESRETQYF,TGCAGTGCTGGGCCCCCCTCTCTGGGACTAGCGGAATCAAGGGAGACCCAGTACTTC
many,TRBV2,TRBJ2-3,TRBD2,CASSEVLAGDTQYF,TGTGCCAGCAGTGAAGTACTAGCGGGAGATACGCAGTATTTT
few,TRBV19,TRBJ1-1,-,CASSIERGANTEAFF,TGTGCCAGTAGTATAGAGAGAGGTGCGAACACTGAAGCTTTCTTT
many,TRBV3-1,TRBJ2-2,TRBD1,CASSLRQGAIGTGELFF,TGTGCCAGCAGCTTGAGGCAGGGGGCGATTGGCACCGGGGAGCTGTTTTTT
few,TRBV6-1,TRBJ1-1,-,CASSDVSGHHEAFF,TGTGCCAGCAGTGACGTCAGTGGACATCACGAAGCTTTCTTT
many,TRBV27,TRBJ2-1,-,CASSAGVGNEQFF,TGTGCCAGCAGTGCCGGGGTAGGGAATGAGCAGTTCTTC
many,TRBV5-1,TRBJ2-5,-,CASSLLDRFQETQYF,TGCGCCAGCAGCTTACTTGACAGGTTCCAAGAGACCCAGTACTTC
many,TRBV5-5,TRBJ2-5,TRBD1,CASSLQATGAKTQYF,TGTGCCAGCAGCCTTCAAGCGACAGGGGCAAAGACCCAGTACTTC
many,TRBV15,TRBJ2-2,-,CATKTEGDTGELFF,TGTGCCACCAAAACGGAGGGGGACACCGGGGAGCTGTTTTTT
once,TRBV3-1,TRBJ2-3,-,CASSQGVRVRAVGSDTQYF,TGTGCCAGCAGCCAAGGAGTACGAGTACGAGCGGTAGGATCCGATACGCAGTATTTT
-,TRBV11-2,TRBJ2-7,TRBD1,CASSFRTGLSEQYF,TGTGCCAGCAGCTTCCGGACAGGGCTGAGCGAGCAGTACTTC